What follows are 15 T cell receptor beta chains derived from one specimen sequenced in a study of T cells expressing NK-cell markers. TCRdb reanalyzed the 5' RACE reads and collapses them to one entry per CDR3 protein, without DNA. With fewer than 400,000 distinct CDR3 sequences in the sample, the ten largest clones hold about 10%. The sample taken for sequencing was blood T cells: a sorted CD56 or NKG2C T cell subset, CD4+ or CD8+ T cells, or bulk PBMC T cells (not recorded which). The receptors originated from a woman aged 50 to 65 in good health.

The J gene is TRBJ2-5, the V gene TRBV7-2; TCRdb names TRBD1, which stays unverified in the absence of DNA. Germline lookup yields CDR1 SGHTA and CDR2 FQGNSA. This CDR3 is built from 13 residues. The CDR3 loop reads CASSPGGSETQYF.

This rearrangement joins TRBV24-1 to TRBJ2-3; TCRdb's D call of TRBD1 is untestable without DNA. CDR3 length: 15 residues. Germline V gives CDR1 KGHDR, CDR2 SFDVKD. This chain's CDR3 is CATSAPRGLTDTQYF.

V and J are TRBV6-5 and TRBJ2-3; absent DNA, TCRdb's TRBD2 call cannot be checked. Germline loops: CDR1 MNHEY, CDR2 SVGAGI. The CDR3 is 14 residues long. CDR3 amino acids: CASNLAGESDTQYF.

The CDR3 region is CSAENPDNEQFF. The chain couples TRBV20-1 to TRBJ2-1. This CDR3 contains 12 residues. CDR1 DFQATT and CDR2 SNEGSKA come from the germline V gene (reference sequence).

The chain uses TRBV12-3 or TRBV12-4 and TRBJ1-3. This CDR3 is built from 16 residues. The CDR3 is CASSPGAGLSGNTIYF.

The genes are TRBV7-8 and TRBJ1-1. The germline gives CDR1 SGHVS, CDR2 FQNEAQ. The CDR3 runs 13 residues. CDR3 residues: CASSSNDQWRAFF.

The CDR3 sequence: CASSQLRGVSGNTIYF. The chain joins TRBV3-1 to TRBJ1-3. The CDR3 consists of 16 residues. From germline, CDR1 is LGHDT and CDR2 YNNKEL (reference sequence).

The chain couples TRBV7-8 to TRBJ2-7; with no DNA, the TCRdb D assignment of TRBD1 cannot be verified. CDR1 and CDR2 (germline): SGHVS, FQNEAQ. This CDR3 spans 17 amino acids. The CDR3 loop is CASSLEYGTPALYEQYF.

This chain joins TRBV30 and TRBJ2-7; TCRdb designates TRBD2, a call that cannot be tested without DNA. The CDR3 is made up of 13 amino acids. CDR1 is GTSNPN, CDR2 SVGIG, per germline (reference sequence). CDR3 sequence reads: CAWRSEREGKQYF.

The chain employs TRBV12-3 or TRBV12-4 and TRBJ2-6. The CDR3 totals 15 residues. This chain's CDR3 is CASSKRSSGANVLTF.

The V and J genes are TRBV28 and TRBJ2-3; with no DNA, the TCRdb D assignment of TRBD2 cannot be verified. Germline-derived CDR1 and CDR2 are MDHEN and SYDVKM. CDR3 size: 12 residues. CDR3: CASEAETDTQYF.

This chain joins TRBV12-3 or TRBV12-4 and TRBJ2-3. The CDR3 totals 12 residues. The CDR3 sequence is CASSPITDTQYF.

Here the CDR3 reads CASSITPGEAAFF. The chain uses TRBV5-1 and TRBJ1-1; TCRdb outputs TRBD1, but without DNA this stays unchecked. Germline lookup yields CDR1 SGHRS and CDR2 YFSETQ. The CDR3 consists of 13 residues.

This chain connects TRBV12-3 or TRBV12-4 to TRBJ2-5; TCRdb's D gene call, TRBD1, goes unchecked for lack of DNA. The CDR3 spans 15 residues. CDR3 in amino acids: CASRPQQQGYETQYF.

This chain's CDR3 is CASRATSGDYYEQYF. The chain joins TRBV12-3 or TRBV12-4 to TRBJ2-7; TCRdb gives TRBD2 as the D gene, but with no DNA this cannot be confirmed. The CDR3 consists of 15 residues.